The present entry profiles one T cell receptor beta chain with its context. The antigen is not known. The data were obtained in a study of cytomegalovirus exposure and HLA in healthy donors. General study findings and limits: In a later analysis, common viral pathogens appeared linked to several of the most significant clusters. It was confirmed in vitro that a few of the CMV-associated chains were specific for CMV antigens. V- and J-gene trimming in TCR beta was tied to a missense DCLRE1C variant by an analysis performed later.

The PCR made use of 60 Vbeta and 13 Jbeta primers. Authors' methods: Around 9.9 million shared chains were among the roughly 78 million unique TCR beta chains that a later analysis counted. Generated by immunoSEQ multiplex PCR, the TCRdb table keeps only in-frame clones and is missing some. V, J and clone size were drawn from that table, and D and trimming were deduced from the DNA. Of 150,000 to 200,000 clones listed, around 75% are singletons. Trimming took 4 bases from V and 6 from J, leaving 9 bases between them. Germline values: CDR1 SQVTM, CDR2 ANQGSEA. This CDR3 is built from 12 residues. The sequenced sample was PBMCs. The chain has TRBV29-1 and TRBJ2-2, with D possibly being TRBD1 (5 bases). The receptor's source is a woman aged 25 to 39 in good health and CMV-seronegative. CDR3 in amino acids: CSVALGPGELFF. The CDR3, as DNA: TGCAGCGTTGCCCTGGGGCCCGGGGAGCTGTTTTTT.